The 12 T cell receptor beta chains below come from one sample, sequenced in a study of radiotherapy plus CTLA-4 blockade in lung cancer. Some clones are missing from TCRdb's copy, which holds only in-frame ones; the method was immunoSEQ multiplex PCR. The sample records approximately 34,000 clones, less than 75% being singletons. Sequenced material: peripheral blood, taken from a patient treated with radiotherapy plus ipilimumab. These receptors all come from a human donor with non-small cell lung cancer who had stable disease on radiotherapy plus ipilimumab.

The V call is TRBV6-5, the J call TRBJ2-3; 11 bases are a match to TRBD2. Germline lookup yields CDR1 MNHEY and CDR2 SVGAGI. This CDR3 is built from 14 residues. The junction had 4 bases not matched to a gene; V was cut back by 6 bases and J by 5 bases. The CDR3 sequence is CASSRGLAGDTQYF. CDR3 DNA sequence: TGTGCCAGCAGCCGAGGACTAGCGGGAGATACGCAGTATTTT.

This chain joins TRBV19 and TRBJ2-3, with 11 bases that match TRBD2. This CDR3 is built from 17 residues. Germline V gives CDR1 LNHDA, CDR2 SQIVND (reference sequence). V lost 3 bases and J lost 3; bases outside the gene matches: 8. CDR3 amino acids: CASSIRRLAGGTDTQYF. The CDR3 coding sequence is TGTGCCAGTAGTATTAGAAGGCTAGCGGGAGGAACAGATACGCAGTATTTT.

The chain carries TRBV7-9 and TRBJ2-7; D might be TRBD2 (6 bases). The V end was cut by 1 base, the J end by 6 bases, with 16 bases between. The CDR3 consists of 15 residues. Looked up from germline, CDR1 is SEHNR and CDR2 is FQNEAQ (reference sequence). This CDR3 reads CASSLETAGVPEQYF. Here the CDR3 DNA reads TGTGCCAGCAGCTTAGAAACAGCGGGCGTACCCGAGCAGTACTTC.

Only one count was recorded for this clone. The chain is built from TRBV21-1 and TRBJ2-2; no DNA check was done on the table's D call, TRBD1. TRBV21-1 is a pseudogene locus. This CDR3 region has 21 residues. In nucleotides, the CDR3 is TGTGCCAGCAGCAAAGGTACGGCAATGAACAGGGGAGCATCAGGGATCGGGGAGCTGTTTTTT. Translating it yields CASSKGTAMNRGASGIGELFF.

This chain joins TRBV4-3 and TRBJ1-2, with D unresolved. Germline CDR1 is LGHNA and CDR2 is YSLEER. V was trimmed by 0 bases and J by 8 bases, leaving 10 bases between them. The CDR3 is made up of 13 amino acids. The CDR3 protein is CASSQDRVSGYTF. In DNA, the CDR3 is TGCGCCAGCAGCCAAGATCGGGTCAGCGGCTACACCTTC.

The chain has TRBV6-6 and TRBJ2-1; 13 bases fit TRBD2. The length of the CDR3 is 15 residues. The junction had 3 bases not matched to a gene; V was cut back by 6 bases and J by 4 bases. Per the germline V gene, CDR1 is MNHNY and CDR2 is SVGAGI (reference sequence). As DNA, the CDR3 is TGTGCCAGCAGGGGGACTAGCGGGGCATACAATGAGCAGTTCTTC. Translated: CASRGTSGAYNEQFF.

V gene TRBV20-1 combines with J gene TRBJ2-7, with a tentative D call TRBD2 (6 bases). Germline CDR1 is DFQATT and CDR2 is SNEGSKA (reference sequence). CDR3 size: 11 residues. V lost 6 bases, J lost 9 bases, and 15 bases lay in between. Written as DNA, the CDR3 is TGCAGTGCCAACACACTAGCAGGGCAGTACTTC. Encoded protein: CSANTLAGQYF.

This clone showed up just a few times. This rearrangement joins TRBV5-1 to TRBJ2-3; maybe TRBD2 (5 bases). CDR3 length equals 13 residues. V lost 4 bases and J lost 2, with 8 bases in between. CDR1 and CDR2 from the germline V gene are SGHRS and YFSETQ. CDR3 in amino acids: CASSRELTDTQYF. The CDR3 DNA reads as TGCGCCAGCAGCCGGGAACTCACAGATACGCAGTATTTT.

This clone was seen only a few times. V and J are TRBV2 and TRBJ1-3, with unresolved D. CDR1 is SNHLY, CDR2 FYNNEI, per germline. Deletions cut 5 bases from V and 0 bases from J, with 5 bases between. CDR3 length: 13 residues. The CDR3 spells CASSPDSGNTIYF. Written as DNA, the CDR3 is TGTGCCAGCAGTCCCGACTCTGGAAACACCATATATTTT.

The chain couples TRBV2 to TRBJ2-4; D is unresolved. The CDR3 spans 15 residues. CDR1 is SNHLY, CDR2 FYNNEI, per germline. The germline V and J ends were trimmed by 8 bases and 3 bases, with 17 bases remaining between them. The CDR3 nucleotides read TGTGCCAGCGGGGTCCCGGTGGCAGGCAAAAACATTCAGTACTTC. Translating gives CASGVPVAGKNIQYF.

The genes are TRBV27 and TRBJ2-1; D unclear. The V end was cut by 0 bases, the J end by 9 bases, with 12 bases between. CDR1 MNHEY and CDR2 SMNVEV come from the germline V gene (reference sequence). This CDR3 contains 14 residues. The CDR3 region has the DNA TGTGCCAGCAGTTTATCGCCAAGGGCGAGTGAGCAGTTCTTC. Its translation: CASSLSPRASEQFF.

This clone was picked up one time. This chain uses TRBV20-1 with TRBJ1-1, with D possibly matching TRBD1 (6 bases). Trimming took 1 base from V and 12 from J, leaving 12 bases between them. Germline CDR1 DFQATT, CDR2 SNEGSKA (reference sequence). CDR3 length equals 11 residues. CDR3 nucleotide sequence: TGCAGTGCTAGAGTGGGGGGCAAAACTTTCTTT. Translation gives CSARVGGKTFF.